Listed here are 19 T cell receptor beta chains from one sample, sequenced in a study of beta chain features in type 1 diabetes. Regarding the study as a whole: Across all four CD4+ subsets, people with type 1 diabetes showed modestly shorter TCRB CDR3s.

Since all of the isolated RNA was reverse transcribed, expressed TCRB transcripts were what got sequenced. Produced via immunoSEQ multiplex PCR; TCRdb's table is partial and in-frame only. Of under 300,000 clones in the sample, approximately 16% were seen once. Antigens of these TCRs are unknown. Sequenced: naive CD4+ T cells from blood. These TCRs come from a man aged 25-45 years with type 1 diabetes.

There are a few counts of this clone. The chain carries TRBV29-1 and TRBJ2-7; TRBD2 might be the D (5 bases). In germline, CDR1 is SQVTM, CDR2 ANQGSEA. There are 14 residues in the CDR3. Trimming removed 4 bases from V and 0 bases from J, with 13 bases in between. The CDR3 loop reads CSVVTGFFSYEQYF. As DNA, the CDR3 is TGCAGCGTTGTCACGGGATTCTTCTCCTACGAGCAGTACTTC.

This clone showed up just a few times. The chain links TRBV7-2 to TRBJ2-1, with D tentatively TRBD1 (5 bases). This CDR3 region has 14 residues. CDR1 and CDR2 (germline): SGHTA, FQGNSA. With 1 base removed from V and 6 bases from J, the gap between germline ends came to 10 bases. In nucleotides, the CDR3 is TGTGCCAGCAGCTTAGTAACGACAGTCAATGAGCAGTTCTTC. This codes for CASSLVTTVNEQFF. Filled out from reference TRBV7-2 and TRBJ2-1, the complete variable domain reads GAGVSQSPSNKVTEKGKDVELRCDPISGHTALYWYRQSLGQGLEFLIYFQGNSAPDKSGLPSDRFSAERTGGSVSTLTIQRTQQEDSAVYLCASSLVTTVNEQFFGPGTRLTVL.

This clone appeared once. This sequence joins TRBV7-2 and TRBJ2-7, with D tentatively TRBD1 (5 bases). CDR1 SGHTA and CDR2 FQGNSA come from the germline V gene. The ends were cut back, 3 bases at V and 2 bases at J, with 11 bases in the middle. CDR3 size: 14 residues. Written as DNA, the CDR3 is TGTGCCAGCAGCTTGGTGTCAGGGACCTACGAGCAGTACTTC. Translation gives CASSLVSGTYEQYF.

This clone was observed a few times. This chain links TRBV7-9 with TRBJ2-6, with D tentatively TRBD2 (6 bases). V was clipped by 6 bases and J by 0 bases, with 12 bases between them. The V gene's germline CDR1 is SEHNR and CDR2 FQNEAQ (reference sequence). This CDR3 has 16 amino acids. CDR3 sequence: CASRPGLSSGANVLTF. CDR3 nucleotide sequence: TGTGCCAGCAGGCCGGGACTGAGCTCTGGGGCCAACGTCCTGACTTTC.

Notes on this clone: Different DNA sequences within this sample yield the same CDR3. The rearrangement joins TRBV29-1 to TRBJ2-1; 7 bases fit TRBD2. The CDR3 spans 15 residues. Germline V gene data show CDR1 as SQVTM and CDR2 as ANQGSEA. V dropped 3 bases and J dropped 3; count of bases not matched to a gene: 8. The CDR3 protein is CSVDLAGASYNEQFF. Written as DNA, the CDR3 is TGCAGCGTTGACCTGGCGGGAGCAAGCTACAATGAGCAGTTCTTC.

The genes are TRBV7-2 and TRBJ2-7; D is tentatively TRBD1 or TRBD2 (5 bases each). The CDR3 is made up of 14 amino acids. The germline V and J ends were trimmed by 1 base and 5 bases, with 12 bases remaining between them. The germline V gene encodes CDR1 SGHTA and CDR2 FQGNSA. The CDR3 here is CASSLVGANDEQYF. CDR3 nucleotides: TGTGCCAGCAGCTTAGTCGGGGCTAATGACGAGCAGTACTTC.

In its sample, this clone was seen a few times. The chain links TRBV28 to TRBJ2-2; a possible D gene is TRBD1 (6 bases). Trimming took 2 bases from V and 2 from J, leaving 12 bases between them. Germline assignment: CDR1 MDHEN and CDR2 SYDVKM. The CDR3 extends over 16 amino acids. CDR3 in DNA: TGTGCCAGCAGTTTAGGAGGACAGCTCAACACCGGGGAGCTGTTTTTT. Amino acids: CASSLGGQLNTGELFF.

This clone was seen a few times. The rearrangement joins TRBV4-2 to TRBJ2-1; D perhaps matches TRBD2 (6 bases). Germline V gives CDR1 LGHNA, CDR2 YNFKEQ. V gave up 6 bases and J gave up 3 bases, with 15 bases separating them. The length of the CDR3 is 15 residues. The CDR3 DNA reads as TGTGCCAGCAGGGCGCGGGGCGTTGGCTACAATGAGCAGTTCTTC. Amino acid sequence: CASRARGVGYNEQFF.

V usage is TRBV30 and J usage is TRBJ2-7; 8 positions agree with TRBD1. The CDR3 has 13 residues. CDR1 and CDR2 (germline): GTSNPN, SVGIG (reference sequence). V lost 4 bases to trimming and J lost 0 bases; unmatched junction nucleotides: 2. The CDR3 region is CAWKTGGSYEQYF. DNA of the CDR3: TGTGCCTGGAAAACAGGGGGCTCCTACGAGCAGTACTTC.

The chain employs TRBV7-9 and TRBJ2-3; D unclear. Germline CDR1 SEHNR, CDR2 FQNEAQ (reference sequence). V gave up 3 bases and J gave up 5 bases, with 6 bases separating them. This CDR3 is built from 12 residues. In DNA form, the CDR3 reads TGTGCCAGCAGCTTGATGGGAGATACGCAGTATTTT. Its translation is CASSLMGDTQYF.

The chain links TRBV10-3 to TRBJ2-7; D gene uncertain. V shed 4 bases and J shed 3 bases, with 7 bases lying between them. CDR3 length: 12 residues. Germline V CDR1 and CDR2: ENHRY, SYGVKD. The CDR3 here is CAISGPDYEQYF. The CDR3 DNA sequence: TGTGCCATCAGTGGGCCAGACTACGAGCAGTACTTC.

This clone was counted a few times. The rearrangement joins TRBV29-1 to TRBJ2-3; 12 bases map to TRBD2. The CDR3 runs 15 residues. Germline V gives CDR1 SQVTM, CDR2 ANQGSEA. Losses at the gene ends were 3 bases for V and 3 bases for J; bases not matched to a gene: 4. CDR3 sequence (DNA): TGCAGCGTTGAGAGGCTAGCGGGAGGGACAGATACGCAGTATTTT. This sequence encodes CSVERLAGGTDTQYF.

This chain joins TRBV5-1 and TRBJ2-1, with D unresolved. Per germline, CDR1 SGHRS and CDR2 YFSETQ. Between the trimmed V and J ends, which lost 0 bases and 4 bases, there was a span of 8 bases. This CDR3 has 14 amino acids. As DNA, the CDR3 is TGCGCCAGCAGCTTGGGATACAGTTACAATGAGCAGTTCTTC. Amino acid sequence: CASSLGYSYNEQFF.

This rearrangement joins TRBV28 to TRBJ2-7, with 9 positions matching TRBD2. Germline lookup yields CDR1 MDHEN and CDR2 SYDVKM. The CDR3 length is 15 residues. Germline trimming cut 7 bases from V and 0 bases from J; bases unmatched to any gene: 7. Here the CDR3 DNA reads TGTGCCAGCAACCCCCAAGCGGGGGGCTCCTACGAGCAGTACTTC. Its protein product is CASNPQAGGSYEQYF.

This clone was counted between two and nine times. The CDR3 spells CASQEGISEKLFF. The CDR3 DNA sequence: TGCGCCAGCCAGGAAGGGATTTCTGAAAAACTGTTTTTT. V and J are TRBV5-1 and TRBJ1-4; D remains unclear. V lost 7 bases and J 7 bases, leaving 14 bases between the germline ends. The germline CDR1 and CDR2 sequences are SGHRS and YFSETQ. This CDR3 is built from 13 residues.

The chain carries TRBV29-1 and TRBJ1-5; 11 nucleotides line up with TRBD1. Germline V lookup: CDR1 SQVTM, CDR2 ANQGSEA. CDR3 size: 15 residues. With V trimmed by 1 base and J by 7 bases, 6 bases remained unmatched. CDR3 DNA: TGCAGCGTTGAAGGGACAGGGGGCGGTGGACAGCCCCAGCATTTT. Residues: CSVEGTGGGGQPQHF. The full variable domain, completed using reference TRBV29-1 and TRBJ1-5, is SAVISQKPSRDICQRGTSLTIQCQVDSQVTMMFWYRQQPGQSLTLIATANQGSEATYESGFVIDKFPISRPNLTFSTLTVSNMSPEDSSIYLCSVEGTGGGGQPQHFGDGTRLSIL.

The chain employs TRBV5-4 and TRBJ2-7; 9 bases align to TRBD2. The length of the CDR3 is 15 residues. The germline gives CDR1 SGHNT, CDR2 YYREEE (reference sequence). The J segment lost 5 bases and the V segment lost 1 base, leaving 7 bases of the junction unmatched. CDR3 DNA: TGTGCCAGCAGCTTGCCGTCTAGCGGGATCCACGAGCAGTACTTC. As protein: CASSLPSSGIHEQYF.

This clone was picked up a small number of times. At the DNA level, this CDR3 is encoded by other sequences in the same sample as well. This rearrangement joins TRBV7-2 to TRBJ2-1; 11 nucleotides match TRBD2. V gave up 5 bases and J gave up 4 bases; unmatched junction bases: 4. CDR3 length equals 15 residues. Germline CDR1 SGHTA, CDR2 FQGNSA. The CDR3 sequence: CASSPLAGGYNEQFF. CDR3 nucleotide sequence: TGTGCCAGCAGCCCTTTAGCGGGAGGGTACAATGAGCAGTTCTTC.

The CDR3 DNA reads TGTGCCAGCTCACCGCCCGGGACAGGGGGAACCTATGGCTACACCTTC. Its protein is CASSPPGTGGTYGYTF. The V and J genes are TRBV18 and TRBJ1-2; 11 bases line up with TRBD1. Trimming took 3 bases from V and 4 from J; bases not matched to a gene: 7. Germline CDR1 KGHSH, CDR2 LQKENI. The CDR3 is made up of 16 amino acids.